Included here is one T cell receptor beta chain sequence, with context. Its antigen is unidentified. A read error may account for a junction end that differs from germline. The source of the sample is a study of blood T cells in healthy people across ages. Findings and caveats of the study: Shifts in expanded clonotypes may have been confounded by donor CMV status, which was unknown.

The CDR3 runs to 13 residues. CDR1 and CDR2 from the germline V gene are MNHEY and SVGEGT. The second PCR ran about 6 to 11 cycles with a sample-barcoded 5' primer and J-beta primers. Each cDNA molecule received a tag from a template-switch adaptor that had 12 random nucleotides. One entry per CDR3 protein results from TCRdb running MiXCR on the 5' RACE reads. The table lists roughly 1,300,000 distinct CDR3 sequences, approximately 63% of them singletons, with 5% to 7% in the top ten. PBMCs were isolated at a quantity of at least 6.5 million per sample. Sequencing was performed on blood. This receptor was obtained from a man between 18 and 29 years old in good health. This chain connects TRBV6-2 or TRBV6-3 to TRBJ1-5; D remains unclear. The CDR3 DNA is TGTGCCAGCGGTTACTCCCTAGGTCAGCCCCAGCATTTT. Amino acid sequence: CASGYSLGQPQHF.